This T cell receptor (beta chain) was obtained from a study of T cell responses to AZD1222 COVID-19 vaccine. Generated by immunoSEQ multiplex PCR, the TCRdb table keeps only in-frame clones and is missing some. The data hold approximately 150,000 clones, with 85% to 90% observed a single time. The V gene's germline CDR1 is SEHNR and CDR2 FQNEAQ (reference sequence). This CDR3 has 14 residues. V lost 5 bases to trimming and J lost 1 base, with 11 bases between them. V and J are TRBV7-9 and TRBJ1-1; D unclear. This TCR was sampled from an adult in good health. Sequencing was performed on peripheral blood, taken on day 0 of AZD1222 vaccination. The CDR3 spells CASSRVTRNTEAFF. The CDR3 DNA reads TGTGCCAGCAGCCGGGTTACTCGGAACACTGAAGCTTTCTTT.